A selection of T cell receptor beta chains follows, all from one sample in a study of cytomegalovirus exposure and HLA in healthy donors. Method: immunoSEQ multiplex PCR; TCRdb's copy keeps in-frame clones and lacks some. The sample yields fewer than 120,000 clones, approximately 90% seen once. Material for sequencing was PBMCs. The receptor source for this set is a woman younger than 45 in good health and CMV-seropositive. CDR3s include the opening cysteine and the closing phenylalanine or tryptophan. The D gene is left open where the match is weak. Only some rows state a clone size, as once, few, many or a class for expanded clones.

cdr3_nt cdr3_aa cdr3_length d_call clone_size j_call v_call
TGTGCCAGCTCCGACAGGTTGGAGACCCAGTACTTC CASSDRLETQYF 12 NA NA TRBJ2-5 TRBV6-1
TGTGCCAGTAGTAACCAGGGTACGGGTCAGCCCCAGCATTTT CASSNQGTGQPQHF 14 NA NA TRBJ1-5 TRBV19
TGTGCTAGTGGTCCCGGGAGTCACACCGGGGAGCTGTTTTTT CASGPGSHTGELFF 14 NA NA TRBJ2-2 TRBV12-5
TGTGCCAGCAGCCGAGGACAGGGGGTTTACGAGCAGTACTTC CASSRGQGVYEQYF 14 TRBD1 NA TRBJ2-7 TRBV7-8
TGCGCCAGCAGCCAAGGCTTCCGGGACAGGGTTTCTGGAAACACCATATATTTT CASSQGFRDRVSGNTIYF 18 TRBD1 NA TRBJ1-3 TRBV4-1
TGTGCCAGCAGCTTCTCTAGCGGCTACGAGCAGTACTTC CASSFSSGYEQYF 13 TRBD2 NA TRBJ2-7 TRBV7-3
TGTGCCAGCACTCTCGGGAGGGCGGATGAGCAGTTCTTC CASTLGRADEQFF 13 TRBD2 NA TRBJ2-1 TRBV5-6
TGTGCCAGCAGCTCCCAGCCTTGGACAGGACTCTATGGCTACACCTTC CASSSQPWTGLYGYTF 16 TRBD1 NA TRBJ1-2 TRBV7-2
TGTGCCAGCAGCCCCTGGGGGGGTGATGAGCAGTTCTTC CASSPWGGDEQFF 13 TRBD2 NA TRBJ2-1 TRBV7-2
TGTGCCAGCAGTTTAGGGGCTAGCGGGAGGGAGCAGTTCTTC CASSLGASGREQFF 14 TRBD2 NA TRBJ2-1 TRBV28
TGTGCCAGCCATCAGCCCCCCGGACTTAAGGGCTACACCTTC CASHQPPGLKGYTF 14 NA NA TRBJ1-2 TRBV21-1
TGCGCCAGCAGCCCGGGACTAGCGGGAGACAATGAGCAGTTCTTC CASSPGLAGDNEQFF 15 TRBD2 NA TRBJ2-1 TRBV5-1
TGCGCCAGCAGCTTGGAGACAGGGGCATACACCGGGGAGCTGTTTTTT CASSLETGAYTGELFF 16 TRBD1 NA TRBJ2-2 TRBV5-1
TGTGCCAGCTCAGCCCAGGGGGCCGGGACTAATGAAAAACTGTTTTTT CASSAQGAGTNEKLFF 16 TRBD1 NA TRBJ1-4 TRBV18
TGTGCCAGCTCTTCCCGAGTGGGGGCCTCCTACGAGCAGTACTTC CASSSRVGASYEQYF 15 NA NA TRBJ2-7 TRBV28
TGCAGCGCCACCGCTGGGCATTCCAACACTGAAGCTTTCTTT CSATAGHSNTEAFF 14 NA NA TRBJ1-1 TRBV29-1
TGTGCCTGGAGTGATCGGACTGACTATGGCTACACCTTC CAWSDRTDYGYTF 13 NA NA TRBJ1-2 TRBV30
TGTGCCAGCAGTGATTACGAGCAGTACTTC CASSDYEQYF 10 NA NA TRBJ2-7 TRBV2
TGTGCCAGCAGCTTAGCATCTAGACTTGGTAGTCCACAGGAATTCAAGGAGCAGTACTTC CASSLASRLGSPQEFKEQYF 20 NA NA TRBJ2-7 TRBV7-8
TGTGCCAGCAGTGAGCGGGGTCACGGGGAGCTGTTTTTT CASSERGHGELFF 13 NA NA TRBJ2-2 TRBV6-4
TGTGCCAGCAGTCCTACTAGCTCAGATACGCAGTATTTT CASSPTSSDTQYF 13 NA NA TRBJ2-3 TRBV6-4
TGTGCCAGTAGTGGGCAGGGGCACAATGGCTACACCTTC CASSGQGHNGYTF 13 NA NA TRBJ1-2 TRBV19
TGTGCCAGCGGAGTGACTAGCGGGGGGGCGGATACGCAGTATTTT CASGVTSGGADTQYF 15 TRBD2 NA TRBJ2-3 TRBV2
TGTGCCAGCTCGCGGACTAGTCCCTACGAGCAGTACTTC CASSRTSPYEQYF 13 TRBD2 NA TRBJ2-7 TRBV18
TGTGCCAGCAGCCCCTTTCGGGGAGATGGCAATCAGCCCCAGCATTTT CASSPFRGDGNQPQHF 16 NA NA TRBJ1-5 TRBV21-1
TGTGCCAGCAGCACCTGGACAGGGCCAAATGAGCAGTTCTTC CASSTWTGPNEQFF 14 TRBD1 NA TRBJ2-1 TRBV5-4
TGTGCCAGTAGTACCCGACAGGGCATGGGGTACGAGCAGTACTTC CASSTRQGMGYEQYF 15 TRBD1 NA TRBJ2-7 TRBV19
TGTGCCAGCAGCCTCCGACTAGCGGAAGAGACCCAGTACTTC CASSLRLAEETQYF 14 TRBD2 NA TRBJ2-5 TRBV7-2
TGTGCCAGCAGCTTGGGTTTGGGGGGGACCTACGAGCAGTACTTC CASSLGLGGTYEQYF 15 TRBD2 NA TRBJ2-7 TRBV7-9
TGTGCCAGCAGTTACCACGGGGAGCTGTTTTTT CASSYHGELFF 11 NA NA TRBJ2-2 TRBV6-6
TGTGCCAGCAGCTTATCCGGGTGGGGCAATCAGCCCCAGCATTTT CASSLSGWGNQPQHF 15 NA NA TRBJ1-5 TRBV27
TGTGCCAGCAGCTTGCAGGGGACAGGGGGAGGAGATACGCAGTATTTT CASSLQGTGGGDTQYF 16 TRBD1 NA TRBJ2-3 TRBV5-4
TGTGCCTGGAGCGCGGGAGAGTTGACAGGAGGGTACGAGCAGTACTTC CAWSAGELTGGYEQYF 16 NA NA TRBJ2-7 TRBV30
TGTGCCAGCACAGGGATTGGCAATGAGCAGTTCTTC CASTGIGNEQFF 12 NA few TRBJ2-1 TRBV6-5
TGTGCCAGCAGCTTAGCGGTTGGAGGGGGGGTCCACAATGAGCAGTTCTTC CASSLAVGGGVHNEQFF 17 NA NA TRBJ2-1 TRBV7-9
TGCAGTGCCATCACGGGGGGGACCCAGTACTTC CSAITGGTQYF 11 TRBD2 once TRBJ2-5 TRBV20-1
TGTGCCAGCAGCATAGGGACAGGAAGCAATCAGCCCCAGCATTTT CASSIGTGSNQPQHF 15 TRBD1 NA TRBJ1-5 TRBV7-2
TGTGCCAGCAGTCCCCACCAGGGGGGCTACACCTTC CASSPHQGGYTF 12 NA NA TRBJ1-2 TRBV2
TGTGCCAGCAGCCCGACAGGGGGCTCTGGAAACACCATATATTTT CASSPTGGSGNTIYF 15 TRBD1 NA TRBJ1-3 TRBV5-6
TGTGCCAGCAGCGCTAGTAGCAATGAGCAGTTCTTC CASSASSNEQFF 12 NA NA TRBJ2-1 TRBV5-4
TGTGCCAGCAGCTTAGACAGAGCCAAAAACATTCAGTACTTC CASSLDRAKNIQYF 14 NA NA TRBJ2-4 TRBV7-2
TGTGCCAGCAGTCCCGCCGGGGGGAGCTTATTGCAGTACTTC CASSPAGGSLLQYF 14 TRBD2 NA TRBJ2-7 TRBV14
TGTGCCAGCAGCTTAGGAGGGGTACGCACAGATACGCAGTATTTT CASSLGGVRTDTQYF 15 NA NA TRBJ2-3 TRBV5-4
TGTGCCAGCAGTGGGGCAGGGGGAACCGGGGAGCTGTTTTTT CASSGAGGTGELFF 14 TRBD1 NA TRBJ2-2 TRBV2
TGTGCCAGTAGTATTGGGGGAGGCACTGAAGCTTTCTTT CASSIGGGTEAFF 13 NA NA TRBJ1-1 TRBV19
TGCGCCAGCAGCCTTACCCTAGGACTAGCGGGGGGAGATACGCAGTATTTT CASSLTLGLAGGDTQYF 17 TRBD2 NA TRBJ2-3 TRBV5-1
TGTGCCAGCAGTCCGGGACAGGGGACTTACTACAATGAGCAGTTCTTC CASSPGQGTYYNEQFF 16 TRBD1 NA TRBJ2-1 TRBV27
TGTGCCAGTAGTATAGGGGGGGGCCCAAACAATGAGCAGTTCTTC CASSIGGGPNNEQFF 15 NA NA TRBJ2-1 TRBV19
TGTGCCAGCACCCTTGGGAGGGAGACCCAGTACTTC CASTLGRETQYF 12 NA NA TRBJ2-5 TRBV27
TGTGCCAGCAGTTTACGGGGGGGGAACACTGAAGCTTTCTTT CASSLRGGNTEAFF 14 NA NA TRBJ1-1 TRBV27
TGTGCCAGCAGCCCCTGGGGGGGGAGTCCGGACAGCGATTTTGGAAACACCATATATTTT CASSPWGGSPDSDFGNTIYF 20 NA NA TRBJ1-3 TRBV14
TGTGCCAGCAGCTTGGGGGACAGGAAAGAGACCCAGTACTTC CASSLGDRKETQYF 14 TRBD1 NA TRBJ2-5 TRBV5-4
TGTGCCAGTAGTATGGCTCTAGCGAGCTCCTACGAGCAGTACTTC CASSMALASSYEQYF 15 NA NA TRBJ2-7 TRBV19
TGTGCCAGCAGTGGAACAGGGGGAGAGACCCAGTACTTC CASSGTGGETQYF 13 TRBD1 NA TRBJ2-5 TRBV27
TGCAGCGTTGAATCAGGGTTCGCTGGCTATGGCTACACCTTC CSVESGFAGYGYTF 14 NA NA TRBJ1-2 TRBV29-1